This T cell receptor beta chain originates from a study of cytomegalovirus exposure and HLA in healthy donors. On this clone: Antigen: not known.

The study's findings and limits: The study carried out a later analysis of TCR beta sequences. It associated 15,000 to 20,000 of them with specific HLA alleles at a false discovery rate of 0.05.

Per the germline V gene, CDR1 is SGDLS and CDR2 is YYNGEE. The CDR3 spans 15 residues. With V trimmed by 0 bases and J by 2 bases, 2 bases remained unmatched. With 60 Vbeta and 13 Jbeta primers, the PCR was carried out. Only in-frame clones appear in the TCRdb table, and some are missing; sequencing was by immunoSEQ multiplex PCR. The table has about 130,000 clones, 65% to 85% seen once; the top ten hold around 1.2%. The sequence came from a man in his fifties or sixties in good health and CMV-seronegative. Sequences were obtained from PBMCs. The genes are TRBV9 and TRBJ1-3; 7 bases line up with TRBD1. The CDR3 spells CASSVAGTAGNTIYF. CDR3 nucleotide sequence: TGTGCCAGCAGCGTAGCTGGGACAGCTGGAAACACCATATATTTT.